The rows below give T cell receptor beta chains drawn from one sample of a study of neurological immune-mediated disorders. TCRdb passed the 5' RACE reads through MiXCR, listing each CDR3 protein once. The sample consists of approximately 30,000 distinct CDR3 sequences, less than 15% of them appearing once. Sequencing used PBMCs. The receptors derive from a woman aged 40 to 50 in good health. Both conserved end residues are part of each CDR3. A D gene is named only where the DNA matches it firmly. The listing skips clone size in some rows; elsewhere it reads once, few, many or a size class.

D	J	size	V	DNA	CDR3
NA	TRBJ1-5	many	TRBV20-1	TGCAGTGCTAGTGCCGGGACAACTAGCAATCAGCCCCAGCATTTT	CSASAGTTSNQPQHF
NA	TRBJ2-5	many	TRBV7-8	TGTGCCAGCAGCCCTTACAGGATACTACAGTCCATCGCAAAAGAGACCCAGTACTTC	CASSPYRILQSIAKETQYF
TRBD1	TRBJ1-2	many	TRBV5-1	TGCGCCAGCAGCGAGACAGGGGCTAACTATGGCTACACCTTC	CASSETGANYGYTF
TRBD2	TRBJ2-1	many	TRBV5-8	TGTGCCAGCAGCTTTGGCCTAGCGGGACCGGTAAATGAGCAGTTCTTC	CASSFGLAGPVNEQFF
NA	TRBJ2-5	many	TRBV5-1	TGCGCCAGCAGCTTGGGGGGGACCTCGGAGGCAGAGACCCAGTACTTC	CASSLGGTSEAETQYF
NA	TRBJ1-1	many	TRBV7-2	TGTGCCAGCAGCTTTGGACATATGAACACTGAAGCTTTCTTT	CASSFGHMNTEAFF
TRBD1	TRBJ2-3	many	TRBV4-1	TGCGCCAGCAGCCCGGACAGGGCGGGTAGGGATACGCAGTATTTT	CASSPDRAGRDTQYF
TRBD1	TRBJ1-1	many	TRBV2	TGTGCCAGCAGTGGACAGGGGGGGAACACTGAAGCTTTCTTT	CASSGQGGNTEAFF
NA	TRBJ1-6	NA	TRBV6-5	TGTGCCAGCAGTTCCCTTGAGGGGGGACACCAGAGTTCACCCCTCCACTTT	CASSSLEGGHQSSPLHF
NA	TRBJ2-5	many	TRBV20-1	TGCAGCCCCCAGGGGGGGAGGGAGACCCAGTACTTC	CSPQGGRETQYF
NA	TRBJ1-4	many	TRBV5-1	TGCGCCAGCGCAACCCGCAGTGACTTTAATGAAAAACTGTTTTTT	CASATRSDFNEKLFF
NA	TRBJ1-5	many	TRBV15	TGTGCCACCAGCCCCAGGCAGGCAGGCAATCAGCCCCAGCATTTT	CATSPRQAGNQPQHF
NA	TRBJ2-2	many	TRBV5-1	TGCGCCAGCAGCTTTGGGGGGAACACCGGGGAGCTGTTTTTT	CASSFGGNTGELFF
NA	TRBJ1-5	NA	TRBV20-1	TGCAGTGCTAGAGATGCAGCCAGCAATCAGCCCCAGCATTTT	CSARDAASNQPQHF
NA	TRBJ1-6	many	TRBV30	TGTGCCTGGAGTCAGGGGAAATCACCCCTCCACTTT	CAWSQGKSPLHF
TRBD1	TRBJ2-1	many	TRBV5-1	TGCGCCAGCAGAGGGACAGGGTCCCGCGATGAGCAGTTCTTC	CASRGTGSRDEQFF